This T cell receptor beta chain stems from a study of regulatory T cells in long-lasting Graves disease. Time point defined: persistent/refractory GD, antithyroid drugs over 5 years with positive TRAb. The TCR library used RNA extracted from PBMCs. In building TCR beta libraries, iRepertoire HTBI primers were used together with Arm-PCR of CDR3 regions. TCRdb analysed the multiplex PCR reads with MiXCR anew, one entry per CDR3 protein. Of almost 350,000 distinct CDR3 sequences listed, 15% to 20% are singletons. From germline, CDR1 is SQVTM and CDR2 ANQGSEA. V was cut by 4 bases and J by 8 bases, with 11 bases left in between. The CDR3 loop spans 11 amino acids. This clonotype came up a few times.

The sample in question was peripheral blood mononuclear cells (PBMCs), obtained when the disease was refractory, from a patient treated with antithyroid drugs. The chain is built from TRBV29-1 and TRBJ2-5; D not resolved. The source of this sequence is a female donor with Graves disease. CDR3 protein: CSVVPGPTQYF. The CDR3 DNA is TGCAGCGTTGTCCCGGGTCCCACCCAGTACTTC.